These T cell receptor beta chains were read from a single sample in a study of T cells after posttransplantation cyclophosphamide. TCRdb's copy holds only in-frame clones and misses some; the assay was immunoSEQ multiplex PCR. The table has some 33,000 clones, more than 85% seen once; the top ten hold around 0.1%. The sample taken for sequencing was naive CD4+ T cells sorted from blood. The source is a man in his thirties or forties in good health and a related stem cell transplant donor. Each CDR3 is given with its conserved first and last residue. The D gene is left open where the match is weak. Clone size is shown for a subset of rows, as once, few, many or a class of expanded clone.

TRBJ2-5,NA,TRBV5-1,TRBD2,CASSMDSGGGKTQYF,TGCGCCAGCAGCATGGATAGCGGGGGGGGGAAGACCCAGTACTTC
TRBJ2-2,NA,TRBV7-2,TRBD1,CARTGQGNTGELFF,TGTGCCAGGACAGGGCAGGGGAACACCGGGGAGCTGTTTTTT
TRBJ2-1,NA,TRBV5-8,TRBD1,CASSSLGTANEQFF,TGTGCCAGCAGCTCCCTTGGGACAGCGAATGAGCAGTTCTTC
TRBJ1-6,NA,TRBV19,TRBD1,CASSSRPGGNQGSPLHF,TGTGCCAGTAGTTCTCGACCAGGGGGCAACCAAGGGTCACCCCTCCACTTT
TRBJ2-5,NA,TRBV4-1,NA,CASSTQASYQETQYF,TGCGCCAGCAGCACCCAGGCCTCGTACCAAGAGACCCAGTACTTC
TRBJ2-5,NA,TRBV5-1,TRBD1,CASSLGDRDGETQYF,TGCGCCAGCAGCTTGGGGGACAGGGACGGGGAGACCCAGTACTTC
TRBJ2-3,NA,TRBV9,TRBD2,CASSAGLGRGVADTQYF,TGTGCCAGCAGCGCAGGACTAGGGCGGGGGGTTGCAGATACGCAGTATTTT
TRBJ1-1,once,TRBV18,NA,CASSPTANMNTEAFF,TGTGCCAGCTCACCGACAGCGAACATGAACACTGAAGCTTTCTTT
TRBJ1-1,NA,TRBV9,TRBD1,CASSGGHRGWETEAFF,TGTGCCAGCAGCGGGGGCCACAGGGGGTGGGAAACTGAAGCTTTCTTT
TRBJ1-5,NA,TRBV4-2,NA,CASSQERVNNQPQHF,TGTGCCAGCAGCCAAGAGAGGGTAAACAATCAGCCCCAGCATTTT
TRBJ1-1,NA,TRBV18,TRBD1,CASSPARTGNTEAFF,TGTGCCAGCTCACCAGCCCGGACAGGGAACACTGAAGCTTTCTTT
TRBJ1-6,once,TRBV19,NA,CASSMGGLSGGNSPLHF,TGTGCCAGTAGTATGGGAGGGCTTTCAGGTGGTAATTCACCCCTCCACTTT
TRBJ2-3,NA,TRBV5-4,TRBD2,CASSPWTSGGTDTQYF,TGTGCCAGCAGCCCATGGACTAGCGGGGGGACAGATACGCAGTATTTT
TRBJ2-7,NA,TRBV5-4,TRBD1,CASSSPGTGEYEQYF,TGTGCCAGCAGCTCTCCAGGGACAGGGGAATACGAGCAGTACTTC
TRBJ2-5,NA,TRBV7-9,NA,CASSLSSYQETQYF,TGTGCCAGCAGCTTGAGCTCGTACCAAGAGACCCAGTACTTC
TRBJ2-1,NA,TRBV9,NA,CASSPQVRPKYNEQFF,TGTGCCAGCAGCCCCCAGGTGCGACCCAAATACAATGAGCAGTTCTTC
TRBJ2-1,NA,TRBV29-1,TRBD2,CSVTTSGGYYNEQFF,TGCAGCGTCACGACTAGCGGGGGTTACTACAATGAGCAGTTCTTC
TRBJ2-1,NA,TRBV7-9,NA,CASSPAPRGSNEQFF,TGTGCCAGCAGCCCGGCGCCGCGGGGATCGAATGAGCAGTTCTTC
TRBJ2-3,NA,TRBV7-2,NA,CASSLVSVGVDTQYF,TGTGCCAGCAGCTTAGTATCGGTAGGGGTAGATACGCAGTATTTT
TRBJ1-5,NA,TRBV15,TRBD1,CATSIRDRADSNQPQHF,TGTGCCACCAGCATTCGGGACAGGGCCGATAGCAATCAGCCCCAGCATTTT
TRBJ1-1,NA,TRBV18,NA,CASSPQTWSNTEAFF,TGTGCCAGCTCACCCCAGACTTGGAGTAACACTGAAGCTTTCTTT
TRBJ1-1,NA,TRBV6-5,NA,CASIGLGRVRTEAFF,TGTGCCAGCATTGGTTTGGGCAGGGTGAGGACTGAAGCTTTCTTT